This T cell receptor (beta chain) was obtained from a study of cytomegalovirus exposure and HLA in healthy donors. Primers: 60 Vbeta forward and 13 Jbeta reverse. The data were produced by immunoSEQ multiplex PCR, yet TCRdb's version contains in-frame clones alone and is incomplete. The table records more than 85,000 clones, around 76% of them present only once. Broader study findings: Presence/absence results assume similar sequencing depth per donor, which may not hold. What a later analysis reportedly showed was that an Asian-associated ancestry cluster had fewer N-insertions than the approximately 670-donor mean.

In this sample, this clone turned up a few times. Antigen: not known. Trimming removed 1 base at V and 5 bases at J, with 11 bases between. The CDR3 runs 14 residues. Germline V gene sequence: CDR1 LNHNV, CDR2 YYDKDF (reference sequence). Sequenced material: PBMCs. The V and J genes are TRBV15 and TRBJ1-1; weak D call: TRBD1 (5 bases). The TCR sequence derives from a woman in her forties or fifties in good health and CMV-seropositive. The CDR3: CATSRAQGSTEAFF. CDR3 sequence (DNA): TGTGCCACCAGCAGAGCCCAGGGTTCGACTGAAGCTTTCTTT.